These T cell receptor beta chains were read from a single sample in a study of radiation and T cells in renal cell carcinoma. Clones were read by immunoSEQ multiplex PCR, and TCRdb kept only the in-frame ones, dropping some. The data show 30,000 to 40,000 clones, 81% seen once. This specimen consisted of blood, obtained from a patient whose treatment included radiotherapy and nephrectomy. The source of these receptors is a man aged 55-75 years with renal cell carcinoma. The CDR3 runs from the conserved cysteine through the conserved F or W. The D gene is left open where the match is weak. Clone size, where shown, is once, few, many, or a class for clones that have expanded.

clone_size: NA; d_call: TRBD1; j_call: TRBJ1-5; v_call: TRBV9; cdr3_nt: TGTGCCAGCAGCGTAGGACAGGGGAATCAGCCCCAGCATTTT; cdr3_aa: CASSVGQGNQPQHF
clone_size: NA; d_call: NA; j_call: TRBJ2-5; v_call: TRBV5-4; cdr3_nt: TGTGCCAGCAGCTTGGGGGACGGAGAACCCTTTCAAGAGACCCAGTACTTC; cdr3_aa: CASSLGDGEPFQETQYF
clone_size: NA; d_call: NA; j_call: TRBJ2-5; v_call: TRBV6-5; cdr3_nt: TGTGCCAGCACCCTTATGGGGGGAGAGACCCAGTACTTC; cdr3_aa: CASTLMGGETQYF
clone_size: NA; d_call: NA; j_call: TRBJ1-4; v_call: TRBV4-2; cdr3_nt: TGTGCCAGCAGCCAAGGGACAGACTCCAATGAAAAACTGTTTTTT; cdr3_aa: CASSQGTDSNEKLFF
clone_size: NA; d_call: NA; j_call: TRBJ2-1; v_call: TRBV4-2; cdr3_nt: TGTGCCAGCAGCCAAGTGGCCAGTAGGGATGAGCAGTTCTTC; cdr3_aa: CASSQVASRDEQFF
clone_size: NA; d_call: TRBD1; j_call: TRBJ1-1; v_call: TRBV18; cdr3_nt: TGTGCCAGCTCAAATGCACAGGGGAGAAATACTGAAGCTTTCTTT; cdr3_aa: CASSNAQGRNTEAFF
clone_size: NA; d_call: NA; j_call: TRBJ2-7; v_call: TRBV5-4; cdr3_nt: TGTGCCAGCAGCTTGCAGGGGACCGTCGAGCAGTACTTC; cdr3_aa: CASSLQGTVEQYF
clone_size: NA; d_call: NA; j_call: TRBJ2-2; v_call: TRBV5-1; cdr3_nt: TGCGCCAGCACCTGGGGCCCGGCGGACACCGGGGAGCTGTTTTTT; cdr3_aa: CASTWGPADTGELFF
clone_size: NA; d_call: NA; j_call: TRBJ2-7; v_call: TRBV27; cdr3_nt: TGTGCCAGCAGTTTGAGACAGGCGGGATCATACCGCAGATACTTC; cdr3_aa: CASSLRQAGSYRRYF
clone_size: many; d_call: TRBD2; j_call: TRBJ2-7; v_call: TRBV7-8; cdr3_nt: TGTGCCAGCAGCTTAGTGTCTCTGGTTGTAGGGACTAGCCCCCTTTACTCCTACGAGCAGTACTTC; cdr3_aa: CASSLVSLVVGTSPLYSYEQYF
clone_size: NA; d_call: TRBD2; j_call: TRBJ2-1; v_call: TRBV5-1; cdr3_nt: TGCGCCAGCAGCTTGCCTCAAGGACTAGCGGGCGATGAGCAGTTCTTC; cdr3_aa: CASSLPQGLAGDEQFF
clone_size: NA; d_call: TRBD1; j_call: TRBJ1-2; v_call: TRBV2; cdr3_nt: TGTGCCAGCAGTGATAGTACGTCCGGGACAGGGGACTATGGCTACACCTTC; cdr3_aa: CASSDSTSGTGDYGYTF
clone_size: NA; d_call: TRBD2; j_call: TRBJ2-3; v_call: TRBV5-1; cdr3_nt: TGCGCCAGCAGGACTAGCGGAGAAAGCACAGATACGCAGTATTTT; cdr3_aa: CASRTSGESTDTQYF
clone_size: NA; d_call: NA; j_call: TRBJ2-7; v_call: TRBV7-2; cdr3_nt: TGTGCCAGCAGCTCCGCCGGGAGTGTCTACGAGCAGTACTTC; cdr3_aa: CASSSAGSVYEQYF
clone_size: NA; d_call: TRBD2; j_call: TRBJ2-1; v_call: TRBV29-1; cdr3_nt: TGCAGCAGCCAGGGAGGGCCAAGCCATGAGCAGTTCTTC; cdr3_aa: CSSQGGPSHEQFF
clone_size: NA; d_call: NA; j_call: TRBJ2-1; v_call: TRBV18; cdr3_nt: TGTGCCAGCTCACCGGGGGGAGGACTTAGTGAGCAGTTCTTC; cdr3_aa: CASSPGGGLSEQFF
clone_size: NA; d_call: TRBD1; j_call: TRBJ1-1; v_call: TRBV10-3; cdr3_nt: TGTGCCACAGGGACAGGAGATTTGGGGAACACTGAAGCTTTCTTT; cdr3_aa: CATGTGDLGNTEAFF
clone_size: NA; d_call: NA; j_call: TRBJ1-4; v_call: TRBV14; cdr3_nt: TGTGCCAGCAGCTCATCAGGGGTTATTATTGAAAAACTGTTTTTT; cdr3_aa: CASSSSGVIIEKLFF
clone_size: NA; d_call: NA; j_call: TRBJ2-5; v_call: TRBV5-4; cdr3_nt: TGTGCCAGCAGAGGAGGGCTAGGTGGGAGAGGAGAGACCCAGTACTTC; cdr3_aa: CASRGGLGGRGETQYF
clone_size: once; d_call: TRBD2; j_call: TRBJ2-3; v_call: TRBV18; cdr3_nt: TGTGCCAGCTCACGGACTAGCGGGGGGACAGATACGCAGTATTTT; cdr3_aa: CASSRTSGGTDTQYF
clone_size: NA; d_call: NA; j_call: TRBJ2-1; v_call: TRBV5-1; cdr3_nt: TGCGCCAGCAGCTTCTCTGCTAGGGGGGATGAGCAGTTCTTC; cdr3_aa: CASSFSARGDEQFF
clone_size: once; d_call: NA; j_call: TRBJ2-3; v_call: TRBV7-9; cdr3_nt: TGTGCCAGCAGCCACCGCACAGATACGCAGTATTTT; cdr3_aa: CASSHRTDTQYF
clone_size: NA; d_call: TRBD2; j_call: TRBJ2-5; v_call: TRBV7-9; cdr3_nt: TGTGCCAGCAGCTCCTACAGGACTAGCGTCCAAGAGACCCAGTACTTC; cdr3_aa: CASSSYRTSVQETQYF
clone_size: NA; d_call: NA; j_call: TRBJ1-4; v_call: TRBV30; cdr3_nt: TGTGCCTGGAGTTCTTTGGCCCAGGGAAATGGGAAGGAAAAACTGTTTTTT; cdr3_aa: CAWSSLAQGNGKEKLFF
clone_size: NA; d_call: NA; j_call: TRBJ2-1; v_call: TRBV9; cdr3_nt: TGTGCCAGCAGCGTAGAGTTCGGAGATTGGACACTCGAACGCTACAATGAGCAGTTCTTC; cdr3_aa: CASSVEFGDWTLERYNEQFF
clone_size: NA; d_call: TRBD2; j_call: TRBJ2-3; v_call: TRBV7-9; cdr3_nt: TGTGCCAGCAGCTTAGGCCTAGCGGGTGCCACAGATACGCAGTATTTT; cdr3_aa: CASSLGLAGATDTQYF
clone_size: NA; d_call: NA; j_call: TRBJ1-1; v_call: TRBV6-5; cdr3_nt: TGTGCCAGCAGTTACGGGGGTTGGGTTTCCACTGAAGCTTTCTTT; cdr3_aa: CASSYGGWVSTEAFF
clone_size: NA; d_call: NA; j_call: TRBJ1-5; v_call: TRBV7-6; cdr3_nt: TGTGCCAGCAGCCTCCGGGGCGGATTTGATCAGCCCCAGCATTTT; cdr3_aa: CASSLRGGFDQPQHF
clone_size: NA; d_call: NA; j_call: TRBJ2-2; v_call: TRBV9; cdr3_nt: TGTGCCAGCAGCGGATCCGGGACTCTTGCGATCGGGGAGCTGTTTTTT; cdr3_aa: CASSGSGTLAIGELFF
clone_size: NA; d_call: NA; j_call: TRBJ2-7; v_call: TRBV9; cdr3_nt: TGTGCCAGCAGCGCCACGGACAACCCGTCCTACGAGCAGTACTTC; cdr3_aa: CASSATDNPSYEQYF
clone_size: NA; d_call: TRBD2; j_call: TRBJ2-3; v_call: TRBV6-1; cdr3_nt: TGTGCCAGCAGTGCAGATCTAGCGGGAGTTGCAGATACGCAGTATTTT; cdr3_aa: CASSADLAGVADTQYF
clone_size: few; d_call: NA; j_call: TRBJ1-1; v_call: TRBV7-2; cdr3_nt: TGTGCCAGCAGCTTCTGGGGTTTTGGGGGGAACACTGAAGCTTTCTTT; cdr3_aa: CASSFWGFGGNTEAFF
clone_size: NA; d_call: NA; j_call: TRBJ2-7; v_call: TRBV7-2; cdr3_nt: TGTGCCAGCAGCTTAAATCCCGGCGGGAACTACGAGCAGTACTTC; cdr3_aa: CASSLNPGGNYEQYF